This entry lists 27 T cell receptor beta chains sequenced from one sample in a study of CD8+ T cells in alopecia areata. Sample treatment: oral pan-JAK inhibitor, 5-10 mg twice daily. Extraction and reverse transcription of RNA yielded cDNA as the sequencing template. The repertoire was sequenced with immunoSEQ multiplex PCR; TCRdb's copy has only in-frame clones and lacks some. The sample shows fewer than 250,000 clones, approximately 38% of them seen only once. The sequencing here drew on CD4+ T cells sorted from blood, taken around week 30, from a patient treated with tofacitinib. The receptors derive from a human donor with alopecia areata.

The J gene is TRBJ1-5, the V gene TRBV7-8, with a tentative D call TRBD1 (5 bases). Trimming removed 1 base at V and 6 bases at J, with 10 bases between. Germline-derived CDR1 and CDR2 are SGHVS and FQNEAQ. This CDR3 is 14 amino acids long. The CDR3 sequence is CASSLEGQLQPQHF. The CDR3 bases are TGTGCCAGCAGCTTAGAGGGGCAGCTTCAGCCCCAGCATTTT.

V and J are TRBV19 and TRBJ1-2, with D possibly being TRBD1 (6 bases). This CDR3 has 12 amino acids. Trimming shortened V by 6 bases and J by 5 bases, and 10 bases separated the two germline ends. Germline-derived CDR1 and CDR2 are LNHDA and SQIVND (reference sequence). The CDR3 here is CASRAGEYGYTF. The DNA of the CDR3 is TGTGCCAGTAGGGCAGGGGAATATGGCTACACCTTC.

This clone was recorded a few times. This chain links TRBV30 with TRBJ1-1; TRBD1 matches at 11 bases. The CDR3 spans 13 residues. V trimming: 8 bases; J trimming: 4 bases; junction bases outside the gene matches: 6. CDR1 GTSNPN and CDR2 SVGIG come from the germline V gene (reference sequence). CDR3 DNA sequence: TGTGCCCGGACTGGGACAGGGGGCACTGAAGCTTTCTTT. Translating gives CARTGTGGTEAFF.

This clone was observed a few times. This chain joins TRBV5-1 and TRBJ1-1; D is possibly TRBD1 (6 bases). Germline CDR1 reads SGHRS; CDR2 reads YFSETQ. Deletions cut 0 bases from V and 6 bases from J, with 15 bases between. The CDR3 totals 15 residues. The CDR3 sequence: CASSLVQGTGSEAFF. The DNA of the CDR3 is TGCGCCAGCAGCTTGGTTCAGGGGACGGGATCTGAAGCTTTCTTT.

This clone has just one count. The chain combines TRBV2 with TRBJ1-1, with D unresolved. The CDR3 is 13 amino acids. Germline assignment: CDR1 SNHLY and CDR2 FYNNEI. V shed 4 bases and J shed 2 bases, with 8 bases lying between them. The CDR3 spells CASSAQTNTEAFF. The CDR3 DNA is TGTGCCAGCAGTGCCCAAACAAACACTGAAGCTTTCTTT.

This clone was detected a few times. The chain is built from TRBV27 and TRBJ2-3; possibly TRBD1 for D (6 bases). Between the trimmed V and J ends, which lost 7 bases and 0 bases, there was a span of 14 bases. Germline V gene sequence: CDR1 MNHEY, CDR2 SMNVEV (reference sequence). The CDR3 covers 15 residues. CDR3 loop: CASIPWGRSTDTQYF. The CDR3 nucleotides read TGTGCCAGCATCCCTTGGGGGCGAAGCACAGATACGCAGTATTTT.

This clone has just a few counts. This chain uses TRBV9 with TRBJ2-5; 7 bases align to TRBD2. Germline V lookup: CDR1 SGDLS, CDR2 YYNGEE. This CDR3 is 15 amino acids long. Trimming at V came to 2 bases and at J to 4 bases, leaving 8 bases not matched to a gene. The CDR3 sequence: CASSVTGLSRETQYF. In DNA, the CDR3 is TGTGCCAGCAGCGTTACGGGACTAAGCAGAGAGACCCAGTACTTC.

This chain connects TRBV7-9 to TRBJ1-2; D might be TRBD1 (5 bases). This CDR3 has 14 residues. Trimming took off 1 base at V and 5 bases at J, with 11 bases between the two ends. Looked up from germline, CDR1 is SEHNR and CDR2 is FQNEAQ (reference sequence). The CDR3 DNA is TGTGCCAGCAGCTTAGTCCAGGGCGGATATGGCTACACCTTC. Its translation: CASSLVQGGYGYTF.

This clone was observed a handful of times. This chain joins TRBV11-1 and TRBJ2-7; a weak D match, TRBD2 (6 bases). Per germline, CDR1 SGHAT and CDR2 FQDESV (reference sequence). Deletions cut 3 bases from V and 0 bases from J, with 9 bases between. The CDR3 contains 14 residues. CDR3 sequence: CASSFERASYEQYF. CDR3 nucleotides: TGTGCCAGCAGCTTCGAGCGGGCCTCCTACGAGCAGTACTTC.

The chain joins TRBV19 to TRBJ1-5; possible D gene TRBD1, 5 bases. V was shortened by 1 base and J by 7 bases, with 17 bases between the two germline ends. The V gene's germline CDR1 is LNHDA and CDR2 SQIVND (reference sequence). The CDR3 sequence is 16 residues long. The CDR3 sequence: CASSIAGQGVGQPQHF. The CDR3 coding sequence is TGTGCCAGTAGTATAGCTGGCCAGGGTGTAGGACAGCCCCAGCATTTT. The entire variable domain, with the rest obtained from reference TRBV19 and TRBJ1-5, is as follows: DGGITQSPKYLFRKEGQNVTLSCEQNLNHDAMYWYRQDPGQGLRLIYYSQIVNDFQKGDIAEGYSVSREKKESFPLTVTSAQKNPTAFYLCASSIAGQGVGQPQHFGDGTRLSIL.

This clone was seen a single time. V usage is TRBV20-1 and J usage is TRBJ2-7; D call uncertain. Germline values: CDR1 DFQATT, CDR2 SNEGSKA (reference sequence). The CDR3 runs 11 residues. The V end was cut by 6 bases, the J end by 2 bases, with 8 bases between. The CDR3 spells CSASRAYEQYF. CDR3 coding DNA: TGCAGTGCCAGTCGGGCCTACGAGCAGTACTTC.

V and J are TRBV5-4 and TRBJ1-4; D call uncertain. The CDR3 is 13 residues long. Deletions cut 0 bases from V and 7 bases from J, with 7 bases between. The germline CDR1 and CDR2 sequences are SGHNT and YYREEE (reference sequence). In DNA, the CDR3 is TGTGCCAGCAGCTTGGTCGTTGGTGAAAAACTGTTTTTT. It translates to CASSLVVGEKLFF. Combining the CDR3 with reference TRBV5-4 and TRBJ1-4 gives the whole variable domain ETGVTQSPTHLIKTRGQQVTLRCSSQSGHNTVSWYQQALGQGPQFIFQYYREEENGRGNFPPRFSGLQFPNYSSELNVNALELDDSALYLCASSLVVGEKLFFGSGTQLSVL.

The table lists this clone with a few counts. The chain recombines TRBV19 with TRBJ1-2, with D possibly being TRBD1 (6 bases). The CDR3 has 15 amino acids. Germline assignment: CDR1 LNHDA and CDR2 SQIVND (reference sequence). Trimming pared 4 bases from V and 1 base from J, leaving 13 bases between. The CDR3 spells CASSTGTRNNYGYTF. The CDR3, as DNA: TGTGCCAGTAGTACGGGGACACGTAATAACTATGGCTACACCTTC.

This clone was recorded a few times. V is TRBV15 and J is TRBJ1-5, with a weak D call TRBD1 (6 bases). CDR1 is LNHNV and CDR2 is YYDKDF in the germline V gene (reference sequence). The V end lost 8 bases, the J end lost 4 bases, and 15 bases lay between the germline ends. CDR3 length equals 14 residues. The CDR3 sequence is CATRGDRINQPQHF. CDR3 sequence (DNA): TGTGCCACCCGGGGAGACAGGATTAATCAGCCCCAGCATTTT.

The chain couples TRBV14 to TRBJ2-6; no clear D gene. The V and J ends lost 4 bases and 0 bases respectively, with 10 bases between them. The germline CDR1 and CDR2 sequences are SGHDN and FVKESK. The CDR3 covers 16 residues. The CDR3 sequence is CASSLGRISGANVLTF. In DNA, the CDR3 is TGTGCCAGCAGCCTAGGACGGATCTCTGGGGCCAACGTCCTGACTTTC.

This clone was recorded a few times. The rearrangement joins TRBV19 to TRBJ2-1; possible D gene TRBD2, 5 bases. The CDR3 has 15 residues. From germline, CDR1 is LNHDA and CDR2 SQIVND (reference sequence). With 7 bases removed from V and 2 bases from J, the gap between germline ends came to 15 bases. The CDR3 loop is CASTPGTRAYNEQFF. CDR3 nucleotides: TGTGCCAGTACCCCTGGCACTAGAGCCTACAATGAGCAGTTCTTC. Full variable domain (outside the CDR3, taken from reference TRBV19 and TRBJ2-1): DGGITQSPKYLFRKEGQNVTLSCEQNLNHDAMYWYRQDPGQGLRLIYYSQIVNDFQKGDIAEGYSVSREKKESFPLTVTSAQKNPTAFYLCASTPGTRAYNEQFFGPGTRLTVL.

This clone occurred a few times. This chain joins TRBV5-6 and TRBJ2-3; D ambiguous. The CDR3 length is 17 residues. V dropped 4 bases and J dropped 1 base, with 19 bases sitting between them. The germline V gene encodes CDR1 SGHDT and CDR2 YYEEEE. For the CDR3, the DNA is TGTGCCAGCAGCAAGGTCCTAAGCTCGCGAGGCACAGATACGCAGTATTTT. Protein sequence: CASSKVLSSRGTDTQYF.

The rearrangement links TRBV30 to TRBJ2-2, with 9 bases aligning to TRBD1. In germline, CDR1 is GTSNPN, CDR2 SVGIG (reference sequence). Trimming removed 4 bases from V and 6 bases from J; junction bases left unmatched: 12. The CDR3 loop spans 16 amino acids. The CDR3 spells CAWMRTGVGFPGELFF. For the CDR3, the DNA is TGTGCCTGGATGAGGACAGGGGTCGGTTTCCCCGGGGAGCTGTTTTTT.

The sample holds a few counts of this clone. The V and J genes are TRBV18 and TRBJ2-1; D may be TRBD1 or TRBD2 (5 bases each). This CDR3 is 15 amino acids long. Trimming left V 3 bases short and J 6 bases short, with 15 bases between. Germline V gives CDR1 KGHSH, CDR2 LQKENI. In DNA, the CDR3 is TGTGCCAGCTCACCCGGGACCAAGAGGGGCAATGAGCAGTTCTTC. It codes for CASSPGTKRGNEQFF.

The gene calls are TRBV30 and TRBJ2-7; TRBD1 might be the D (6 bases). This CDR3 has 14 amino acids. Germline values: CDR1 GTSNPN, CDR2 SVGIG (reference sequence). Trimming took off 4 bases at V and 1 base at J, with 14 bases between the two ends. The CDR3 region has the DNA TGTGCCTGGATGATGGCAGGGGTGTCCTACGAGCAGTACTTC. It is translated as CAWMMAGVSYEQYF.

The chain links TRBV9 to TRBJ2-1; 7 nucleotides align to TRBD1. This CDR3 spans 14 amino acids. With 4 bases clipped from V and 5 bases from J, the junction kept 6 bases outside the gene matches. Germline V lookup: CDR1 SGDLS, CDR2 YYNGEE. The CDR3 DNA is TGTGCCAGCAGCAAACAGGGGCCCAACAATGAGCAGTTCTTC. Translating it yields CASSKQGPNNEQFF.

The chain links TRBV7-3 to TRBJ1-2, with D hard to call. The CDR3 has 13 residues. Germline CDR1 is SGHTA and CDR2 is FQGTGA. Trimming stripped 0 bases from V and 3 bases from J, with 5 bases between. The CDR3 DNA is TGTGCCAGCAGCTTAACGAACTACTATGGCTACACCTTC. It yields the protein CASSLTNYYGYTF.

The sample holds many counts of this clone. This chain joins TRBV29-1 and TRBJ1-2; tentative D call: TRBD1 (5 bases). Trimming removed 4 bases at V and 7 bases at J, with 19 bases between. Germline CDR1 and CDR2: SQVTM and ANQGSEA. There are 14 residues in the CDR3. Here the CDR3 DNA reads TGCAGCGTTGTATGGGGCAGGGTACAATCTGGCTACACCTTC. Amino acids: CSVVWGRVQSGYTF.

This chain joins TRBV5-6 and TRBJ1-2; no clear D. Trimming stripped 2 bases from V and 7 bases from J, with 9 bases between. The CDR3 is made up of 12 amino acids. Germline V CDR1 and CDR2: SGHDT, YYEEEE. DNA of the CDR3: TGTGCCAGCAGCTTAGCCGGGTTTGGCTACACCTTC. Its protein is CASSLAGFGYTF.

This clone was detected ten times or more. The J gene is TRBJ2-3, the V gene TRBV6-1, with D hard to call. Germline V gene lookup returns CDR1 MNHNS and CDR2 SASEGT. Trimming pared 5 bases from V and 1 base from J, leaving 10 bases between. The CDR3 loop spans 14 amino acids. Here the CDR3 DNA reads TGTGCCAGCAGTCCCCAGACACGCACAGATACGCAGTATTTT. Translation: CASSPQTRTDTQYF.

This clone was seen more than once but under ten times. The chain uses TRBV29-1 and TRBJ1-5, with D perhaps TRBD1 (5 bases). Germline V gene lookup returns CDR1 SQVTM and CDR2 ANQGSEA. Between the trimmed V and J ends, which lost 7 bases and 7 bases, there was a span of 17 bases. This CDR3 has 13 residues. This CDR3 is CSAGGGVGQPQHF. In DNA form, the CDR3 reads TGCAGCGCCGGTGGGGGAGTAGGGCAGCCCCAGCATTTT.

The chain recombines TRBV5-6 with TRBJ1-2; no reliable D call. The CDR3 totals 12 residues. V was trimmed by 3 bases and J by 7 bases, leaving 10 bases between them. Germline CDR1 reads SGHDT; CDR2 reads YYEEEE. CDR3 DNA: TGTGCCAGCAGCTACGGTCGGGGTGGCTACACCTTC. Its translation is CASSYGRGGYTF.